The 20 T cell receptor beta chains in this list originate from one sample, sequenced in a study of shared clonotypes between healthy human individuals (dated by TCRdb to about 2020). The library was made by the immunoSEQ multiplex PCR assay. This immuneACCESS table, as held by TCRdb, lists in-frame sequences with V and J called but not all clones. Of the missing ones, under half trace to an unresolved V gene in checked studies; the others have no known cause. Here the sample has 2 million to 2.5 million clones; 85% to 95% occur a single time. 0.13% of the sample lies in the top ten. The sequenced sample consisted of naive CD4+ T cells sorted from blood. According to the study, the label for this sample's cell subset or site signals: CD45RA+ positively selected. These receptors were taken from a man between 18 and 35 years old in good health.

The CDR3 loop reads CAWSVLSGTYNEQFF. In DNA form, the CDR3 reads TGTGCCTGGAGTGTACTTAGCGGGACCTACAATGAGCAGTTCTTC. The rearrangement uses TRBV30 and TRBJ2-1, with 8 bases fitting TRBD2. The germline V gene encodes CDR1 GTSNPN and CDR2 SVGIG (reference sequence). The ends lost 0 bases at V and 2 bases at J; junction bases unmatched: 3. The CDR3 has 15 residues. The full variable domain, in which reference TRBV30 and TRBJ2-1 provide the parts outside the CDR3, is SQTIHQWPATLVQPVGSPLSLECTVEGTSNPNLYWYRQAAGRGLQLLFYSVGIGQISSEVPQNLSASRPQDRQFILSSKKLLLSDSGFYLCAWSVLSGTYNEQFFGPGTRLTVL.

This chain joins TRBV6-5 and TRBJ2-6, with 8 nucleotides matching TRBD2. The germline gives CDR1 MNHEY, CDR2 SVGAGI. The J segment lost 0 bases and the V segment lost 8 bases, leaving 3 bases of the junction unmatched. The CDR3 sequence is 15 residues long. The CDR3 DNA reads TGTGCCAGCCGGGGGGGGAGCTCTGGGGCCAACGTCCTGACTTTC. This sequence encodes CASRGGSSGANVLTF.

The chain recombines TRBV30 with TRBJ1-1; the D gene is possibly TRBD1 (6 bases). Germline CDR1 is GTSNPN and CDR2 is SVGIG (reference sequence). V was trimmed by 6 bases and J by 1 base, leaving 12 bases between them. The CDR3 is made up of 13 amino acids. The CDR3 spells CACMQGRNTEAFF. CDR3 DNA: TGTGCCTGCATGCAGGGGAGGAACACTGAAGCTTTCTTT. The whole variable domain, remainder taken from reference TRBV30 and TRBJ1-1, is SQTIHQWPATLVQPVGSPLSLECTVEGTSNPNLYWYRQAAGRGLQLLFYSVGIGQISSEVPQNLSASRPQDRQFILSSKKLLLSDSGFYLCACMQGRNTEAFFGQGTRLTVV.

The rearrangement uses TRBV28 and TRBJ2-7; 10 positions match TRBD1. This CDR3 is 15 amino acids long. Germline CDR1 and CDR2: MDHEN and SYDVKM. With 8 bases clipped from V and 6 bases from J, the junction kept 13 bases outside the gene matches. CDR3: CASLGTGERACEQYF. CDR3 in DNA: TGTGCCAGCCTGGGGACAGGGGAGAGGGCCTGCGAGCAGTACTTC. The whole variable domain, filled in from reference TRBV28 and TRBJ2-7, reads DVKVTQSSRYLVKRTGEKVFLECVQDMDHENMFWYRQDPGLGLRLIYFSYDVKMKEKGDIPEGYSVSREKKERFSLILESASTNQTSMYLCASLGTGERACEQYFGPGTRLTVT.

The chain joins TRBV15 to TRBJ2-7, with a tentative D call TRBD1 (6 bases). Trimming took off 0 bases at V and 6 bases at J, with 12 bases between the two ends. The CDR3 consists of 14 residues. The germline V gene has CDR1 LNHNV and CDR2 YYDKDF (reference sequence). For the CDR3, the DNA is TGTGCCACCAGCAGAGATGCAGGGGCCGGCGAGCAGTACTTC. Protein sequence: CATSRDAGAGEQYF.

CDR3 in amino acids: CASSFPGTDTQYF. The CDR3 DNA reads as TGTGCCAGCAGCTTCCCGGGCACAGATACGCAGTATTTT. The chain uses TRBV5-5 and TRBJ2-3; D gene ambiguous. The V end lost 2 bases, the J end lost 1 base, and 5 bases lay between the germline ends. CDR3 length: 13 amino acids. Germline V gene data show CDR1 as SGHKS and CDR2 as YYEKEE (reference sequence).

Points on this clone: This same CDR3 is encoded by further DNA sequences in the sample. V usage is TRBV18 and J usage is TRBJ2-7, with TRBD1 matching over 10 bases. CDR1 and CDR2 (germline): KGHSH, LQKENI. This CDR3 comprises 15 residues. Unmatched junction bases numbered 9, after V lost 3 bases and J lost 7 bases. The CDR3 spells CASSPPGQGSGEQYF. DNA for the CDR3: TGTGCCAGCTCACCCCCGGGACAGGGGTCTGGTGAGCAGTACTTC.

The V gene is TRBV27, the J gene TRBJ2-7; D is ambiguous. V was trimmed by 5 bases and J by 6 bases, leaving 14 bases between them. The CDR3 loop spans 13 amino acids. Germline V lookup: CDR1 MNHEY, CDR2 SMNVEV (reference sequence). The CDR3 DNA reads TGTGCCAGCAGTGTCTCTATTTGGGGCGAGCAGTACTTC. It translates to CASSVSIWGEQYF.

This clone was seen just once. The chain has TRBV20-1 and TRBJ1-1; no clear D. The V gene's germline CDR1 is DFQATT and CDR2 SNEGSKA (reference sequence). The CDR3 is 11 residues long. Trimming shortened V by 2 bases and J by 8 bases, and 9 bases separated the two germline ends. CDR3 loop: CSARNVREAFF. CDR3 DNA: TGCAGTGCTAGAAACGTCCGAGAAGCTTTCTTT.

The rearrangement joins TRBV19 to TRBJ2-7, with D maybe TRBD1 (6 bases). CDR1 and CDR2 from the germline V gene are LNHDA and SQIVND (reference sequence). The CDR3 is made up of 14 amino acids. Trimming left V 2 bases short and J 3 bases short, with 11 bases between. CDR3 in amino acids: CASSILSTGYEQYF. The CDR3 coding sequence is TGTGCCAGTAGTATATTGTCGACAGGCTACGAGCAGTACTTC.

This rearrangement joins TRBV10-3 to TRBJ1-1; D ambiguous. V was shortened by 7 bases and J by 1 base, with 10 bases between the two germline ends. The CDR3 has 13 amino acids. CDR1 is ENHRY and CDR2 is SYGVKD in the germline V gene. The CDR3 loop is CAINQVGNTEAFF. DNA of the CDR3: TGTGCCATCAATCAAGTAGGGAACACTGAAGCTTTCTTT.

This clone was seen a single time. This chain uses TRBV9 with TRBJ2-5, with TRBD1 identical over 7 bases. The germline V gene has CDR1 SGDLS and CDR2 YYNGEE. Trimming removed 0 bases from V and 10 bases from J; junction bases left unmatched: 15. CDR3 length: 16 residues. The DNA for the CDR3 is TGTGCCAGCAGCGTAGCTACAGGGGCTTCCCGTCAGGACCAGTACTTC. It specifies CASSVATGASRQDQYF.

The CDR3 here is CASSDPGYTF. The CDR3 bases are TGTGCCAGCAGTGACCCGGGCTACACCTTC. J is TRBJ1-2 and V is TRBV6-4; D unclear. V lost 2 bases and J 8 bases, leaving 3 bases between the germline ends. Germline CDR1 reads MRHNA; CDR2 reads SNTAGT. CDR3 length: 10 amino acids.

The chain employs TRBV30 and TRBJ1-1; D remains unclear. Deletions cut 4 bases from V and 0 bases from J, with 6 bases between. This CDR3 contains 12 residues. Looked up from germline, CDR1 is GTSNPN and CDR2 is SVGIG (reference sequence). DNA of the CDR3: TGTGCCTGGACTCAGATGAACACTGAAGCTTTCTTT. Translation gives CAWTQMNTEAFF.

Concerning this clone itself: The sample carries other DNA sequences with the same CDR3. The chain links TRBV11-3 to TRBJ2-1, with 7 positions matching TRBD2. In germline, CDR1 is SGHNT, CDR2 YENEEA. The V and J ends lost 3 bases and 4 bases, in that order; junction bases with no gene match: 6. This CDR3 has 15 amino acids. The CDR3 loop is CASSLGLADYNEQFF. The CDR3 DNA reads TGTGCCAGCAGCTTGGGGCTAGCGGATTACAATGAGCAGTTCTTC.

CDR3 DNA: TGTGCCAGCAGCTTCCATAGCGGGCTGAGCACAGATACGCAGTATTTT. Its translation is CASSFHSGLSTDTQYF. The chain carries TRBV7-2 and TRBJ2-3, with 7 bases lining up with TRBD2. The CDR3 length is 16 residues. The V gene end was trimmed by 3 bases and the J gene end by 0 bases; junction bases not matched to a gene: 6. Germline values: CDR1 SGHTA, CDR2 FQGNSA. Filled out from reference TRBV7-2 and TRBJ2-3, the complete variable domain reads GAGVSQSPSNKVTEKGKDVELRCDPISGHTALYWYRQSLGQGLEFLIYFQGNSAPDKSGLPSDRFSAERTGGSVSTLTIQRTQQEDSAVYLCASSFHSGLSTDTQYFGPGTRLTVL.

CDR3 DNA sequence: TGTGCCAGTGGCTACGGGTCCCTGTACGAGCAGTACTTC. Translating it yields CASGYGSLYEQYF. The chain carries TRBV19 and TRBJ2-7; D ambiguous. CDR1 LNHDA and CDR2 SQIVND come from the germline V gene (reference sequence). CDR3 length equals 13 residues. The V end was cut by 8 bases, the J end by 4 bases, with 15 bases between. The whole variable domain, filled in from reference TRBV19 and TRBJ2-7, reads DGGITQSPKYLFRKEGQNVTLSCEQNLNHDAMYWYRQDPGQGLRLIYYSQIVNDFQKGDIAEGYSVSREKKESFPLTVTSAQKNPTAFYLCASGYGSLYEQYFGPGTRLTVT.

A single count supports this clone. For the CDR3, the DNA is TGCGCCAGCAGCTTGCTCGGACAGGGGTTGCTATTTGACGGCTCCTATAATTCACCCCTCCACTTT. Amino acid sequence: CASSLLGQGLLFDGSYNSPLHF. This chain links TRBV5-1 with TRBJ1-6; TRBD1 agrees at 9 bases. Germline lookup yields CDR1 SGHRS and CDR2 YFSETQ. The CDR3 sequence is 22 residues long. The trim removed 1 base at V and 0 bases at J, leaving 17 bases unmatched. Full variable domain (outside the CDR3, taken from reference TRBV5-1 and TRBJ1-6): KAGVTQTPRYLIKTRGQQVTLSCSPISGHRSVSWYQQTPGQGLQFLFEYFSETQRNKGNFPGRFSGRQFSNSRSEMNVSTLELGDSALYLCASSLLGQGLLFDGSYNSPLHFGNGTRLTVT.

V and J are TRBV6-6 and TRBJ2-3, with TRBD2 matching 14 bases. This CDR3 comprises 16 residues. Trimming at V came to 2 bases and at J to 6 bases, leaving 4 bases not matched to a gene. Germline assignment: CDR1 MNHNY and CDR2 SVGAGI (reference sequence). CDR3 region: CASSYHRTSGRDTQYF. DNA for the CDR3: TGTGCCAGCAGTTACCATCGGACTAGCGGGAGGGATACGCAGTATTTT.

This chain links TRBV5-1 with TRBJ1-1; D might be TRBD1 (5 bases). This CDR3 spans 15 amino acids. Germline assignment: CDR1 SGHRS and CDR2 YFSETQ. V lost 1 base and J lost 1, with 11 bases in between. CDR3 loop: CASSLLGRANTEAFF. The DNA of the CDR3 is TGCGCCAGCAGCTTGCTGGGCAGGGCGAACACTGAAGCTTTCTTT.